The rows below give T cell receptor beta chains drawn from one sample of a study of blood T cells in healthy people across ages. One entry per CDR3 protein results from TCRdb running MiXCR on the 5' RACE reads. The sample carries roughly 1,300,000 distinct CDR3 sequences, around 55% recorded once. Sequences were obtained from blood. The source of these receptors is a man younger than 35 in good health. Both conserved end residues are trimmed from each CDR3.

j_gene: TRBJ2-3; v_gene: TRBV7-2; CDR3aa: ASNLRPLTDTQY
j_gene: TRBJ1-6; v_gene: TRBV20-1; CDR3aa: SARVVGGATNNSPLH
j_gene: TRBJ2-1; v_gene: TRBV5-1; CDR3aa: ASSGRDRAIDEQF
j_gene: TRBJ1-1; v_gene: TRBV20-1; CDR3aa: SARYQGAYAF
j_gene: TRBJ2-3; v_gene: TRBV7-9; CDR3aa: ASSSPLGGSPSTDTQY
j_gene: TRBJ2-5; v_gene: TRBV13; CDR3aa: ASSEPGTVETQY
j_gene: TRBJ1-3; v_gene: TRBV7-4; CDR3aa: ASSFDRVLYSGNTIY
j_gene: TRBJ2-4; v_gene: TRBV9; CDR3aa: ASSPNPGDKNIQY
j_gene: TRBJ1-5; v_gene: TRBV12-3/TRBV12-4; CDR3aa: ASSFGSVVYQPQH
j_gene: TRBJ2-3; v_gene: TRBV7-2; CDR3aa: ASSFPSGGAGGTDTQY